This T cell receptor beta chain stems from a study of identical twins' blood T cells (dated by TCRdb to the early 2010s). About the full investigation: Around 50 million Illumina reads were obtained across roughly 12 libraries, comprising six alpha-chain and six beta-chain libraries. The study compared TCR alpha and beta chain repertoires of three pairs of monozygous twins using next-generation sequencing to assess genetic influence on repertoire formation.

The donors were six healthy women who made up three monozygous twin pairs. All three twin pairs had been reared together and were thought likely to have met the same infectious agents and vaccines. RNA was isolated from peripheral blood mononuclear cells and used to prepare TCR cDNA libraries. A note on this clonotype: Its antigen is unknown. Qualities for individual bases were not recorded, and no much larger clone is one base off.

Library prep was done by 5' RACE. The sequencer was an Illumina Genome Analyzer IIx. RNA-based TCR cDNA libraries were prepared by a previously described protocol with several modifications. To prevent cross-contamination, sample-specific barcodes were introduced on both ends of each TCR cDNA library during cDNA synthesis and amplification. The paper's data handling went like this. Each individual had between about 100,000 and nearly 550,000 identified clonotypes, and each library contained roughly 2 to 4 million CDR3-containing reads. Reads with improper barcode index combinations were discarded, and clonesets were then built for each library with the MiTCR software. While assembling CDR3 clonotypes, MiTCR corrected PCR and sequencing errors and either filtered or rescued low-quality reads. Artificial out-of-frame clonotypes were mapped to in-frame sequences, with one indel allowed in the CDR3, and then removed. Similarity in V and J gene usage between donors was calculated as the Jensen-Shannon divergence divided by the mean entropy. The public reads were reprocessed in TCRdb via fastp at Q25 and MiXCR, keeping in-frame beta chains. Rows are combined by CDR3 protein, so each entry shows the most common genes and DNA. V and J calls and clone size were set by TCRdb, not the authors. The sample contains a few hundred thousand distinct CDR3 sequences, under 30% of them found a single time. The ten largest account for about 6.1% of the sample.

General findings and caveats noted by the study authors: The proposed role of the TCRalpha J segment in MHC recognition during thymic selection was stated to require validation by independent studies. Because the twins were reared together, environmental influences could not be ruled out as the explanation for twin similarity. Among the most abundant TCRbeta clonotypes, more CDR3 sequences were shared by each donor with her twin than with unrelated donors. The count of CDR3 clonotypes shared by two donors depended mainly on the product of the two donors' cloneset sizes, and twins did not clearly depart from this trend. V gene usage, even among non-selected out-of-frame TCRbeta clonotypes, was reported to be markedly more similar within twin pairs than between unrelated donors.

The germline V and J ends show losses of 4 bases and 8 bases respectively, and no gene match explains 18 bases of the junction. The CDR3 sequence holds 17 residues, the cysteine and phenylalanine included. Only the CDR3 portion is preserved as DNA: 51 bases, with reading frame beginning at the first base. The germline V gene (reference sequence) yields DFQATT for CDR1 and SNEGSKA for CDR2. Sequencing was done on a sample of PBMCs. Recombination joined TRBV20-1 with TRBJ2-1, with 9 central nucleotides matching TRBD2. The receptor's source is a woman between 18 and 55 years old in good health. Here is the DNA: TGCAGTGCTAAGTCATGGGTCGGCGGGGGGGCTGGATATGAGCAGTTCTTC. This is translated as CSAKSWVGGGAGYEQFF.